The present T cell receptor beta chain was sequenced within a study of blood T cell repertoires in COVID-19. Looking at the study overall: Sample material is recorded as cDNA or gDNA derived from T cells, B-cell-depleted T cells, or PBMCs.

V was pared by 7 bases and J by 7 bases, with 6 bases of the junction left unmatched. Germline values: CDR1 MNHEY, CDR2 SMNVEV (reference sequence). The length of the CDR3 is 13 residues. The cohort comprised adults aged about 18 to 100 years residing in approximately 25 US areas. Cohort 3 donors counted as recovered after two negative PCRs, clearance, or resolved symptoms. This clone was picked up one time. Method: immunoSEQ multiplex PCR; TCRdb's copy keeps in-frame clones and lacks some. The profile shows 180,000 or so clones, 70% to 90% of them singletons. This clonotype was obtained from a woman aged 45-65 years who had recovered from COVID-19. The genes are TRBV27 and TRBJ2-1; 8 bases are a match to TRBD2. Input material: PBMCs or T cells enriched from blood (not recorded which). In nucleotides, the CDR3 is TGTGCCAGCACCGTGGCGGGGGGAAATGAGCAGTTCTTC. This encodes CASTVAGGNEQFF.